This TCR beta chain derives from a study of naive and memory T cell subsets. The study's findings and limits: In naive cells, over 95% of TCR sequences were seen only once. A clonotype means one alpha or beta sequence, not an alpha/beta pair. Naive repertoires, especially CD8, held a few larger clonotypes, possibly memory cells re-expressing CD45RA.

This clonotype was found many times. What it binds is not known. The CDR3 runs 14 residues. Trimming left V 4 bases short and J 6 bases short, with 17 bases between. The germline V gene encodes CDR1 SQVTM and CDR2 ANQGSEA. An equimolar mix of two oligonucleotides served as the beta constant-region primer for TRBC1 and TRBC2. Nested alpha and beta constant-region primers with the SP2 primer drove four PCR rounds on ligated cDNA. MiXCR, run by TCRdb on the UMI-ligation and nested PCR reads, gives a single entry per CDR3 protein. The sample contains about 99,000 distinct CDR3 sequences, about 15% of which appear only once.

The sequencing input was naive CD8+ T cells from blood. This clonotype originated in a human donor in good health. The chain employs TRBV29-1 and TRBJ2-3, with D perhaps matching TRBD1 or TRBD2 (5 bases each). CDR3 in amino acids: CSVGGTLRWDTQYF. The CDR3 DNA reads as TGCAGCGTTGGTGGGACCCTCCGGTGGGATACGCAGTATTTT.